The sequence of this T cell receptor beta chain was determined in a study of blood T cell repertoires in COVID-19 (dated by TCRdb to about 2020). In the study overall: The collaborator samples originated in the United States, Italy and Spain and spanned the acute and convalescent phases of COVID-19. The material from the prospective study consisted of cDNA or gDNA derived from T cells, B-cell-depleted T cells, or PBMCs. The repertoires were released in a freely available public database intended as a resource for research on the immune response to SARS-CoV-2. HLA class I and class II types, where available, came from metadata supplied by the sample provider rather than from assay-based typing. The samples were drawn from the first 160 participants of the ongoing ImmuneRACE study and from some 1,300 subjects provided by 6 global collaborators. Subjects who had been exposed to COVID-19, were actively infected with it, or had recovered from it provided the deeply sampled blood TCRbeta repertoires that made up the dataset. Nearly every sample came with metadata listing a de-identified subject ID, COVID-19 status, age in years and sex.

What the work shows at the level of the full study, not this receptor alone: The quantity of clinical and demographic metadata differed by source and by participant and was supplied without curation.

The immunoSEQ Assay, a bias-controlled multiplex PCR, was used to amplify TCRbeta CDR3 regions from genomic DNA. As for how the authors treated the data: Within the assay, amplification of reference gene primers was used to estimate how many nucleated cells each sample contained. To quantify the absolute abundance of each unique TCRbeta CDR3 rearrangement, sequence reads were collapsed and filtered. Productive Simpson clonality was computed per sample as the square root of Simpson's diversity index over productive rearrangements. This is the immuneACCESS table as TCRdb keeps it, with only in-frame sequences that have V and J called. A part of the clones is gone; compared with another copy, unresolved V genes explain less than half, and the rest is unexplained. V, J and clone size were drawn from that table, and D and trimming were deduced from the DNA. Recorded for this sample are under 500,000 clones; roughly nine tenths of them occurred a single time. The top ten constitute 1% to 1.3% of the sample.

Concerning this clone itself: Its antigen has not been determined. Nothing much larger sits one base from this clone, and base qualities are not available.

Participants in the prospective study were enrolled through a virtual design, were aged about 18 to 100 years, and lived in about two dozen United States geographic areas. Cohort assignment in the prospective study relied on participant-reported clinical history from a screening survey and a study questionnaire. ImmuneRACE Cohort 3 recovered participants were defined by two consecutive negative NP/OP PCR tests, healthcare professional clearance, or symptom resolution. Mobile phlebotomists in the prospective study collected whole blood, serum and a nasopharyngeal or oropharyngeal swab from every participant. Participants in the prospective study had the option to provide additional blood draws and questionnaires over an approximately 2-month period. Blood samples from the prospective study were shipped frozen or at room temperature prior to DNA extraction. Sequencing used PBMCs or T cells enriched from blood (not recorded which). The receptor was derived from a man aged 25-45 years who had recovered from COVID-19.

The sequence in DNA is TGTGCCACCTTAAAGACCTCCTCCTTCGAGGGTGAGCAGTTCTTC. Its product reads: CATLKTSSFEGEQFF. The rearranged chain carries TRBV15 and TRBJ2-1, with a weak D call of TRBD2 (5 bases match). Reading the germline V gene (reference sequence) gives CDR1 LNHNV and CDR2 YYDKDF. The CDR3 contains 15 residues, cysteine and phenylalanine counted. The CDR3 DNA has 45 bases and is translated from base 1. Trimming takes 8 bases from V and 9 bases from J, and the germline ends sit 23 bases apart.